This is a list of T cell receptor beta chains from one sample in a study of TIL therapy for anti-PD-1-resistant metastatic lung cancer. Method: immunoSEQ multiplex PCR; TCRdb's copy keeps in-frame clones and lacks some. The data show fewer than 20,000 clones, with 70% to 80% seen just once and approximately 40% held by the top ten. This material consisted of blood, taken at baseline. The receptors were gathered from a person between 25 and 80 years old with non-small cell lung cancer. Both conserved end residues are part of each CDR3. The order of the fields is V gene, J gene, clone size, D gene, CDR3 protein, CDR3 DNA. The D gene is left open where the match is weak. The size of a clone is reported for some rows only, either as once, few or many, or as a class for expanded clones.

TRBV9	TRBJ1-3	-	TRBD1	CASSPQGTLVGNTIYF	TGTGCCAGCAGCCCACAGGGGACTCTTGTGGGAAACACCATATATTTT
TRBV4-2	TRBJ1-1	few	-	CASSQGARNTEAFF	TGTGCCAGCAGCCAAGGTGCACGGAACACTGAAGCTTTCTTT
TRBV5-1	TRBJ1-3	-	TRBD1	CASRWTGDGNTIYF	TGCGCCAGCAGGTGGACAGGGGACGGAAACACCATATATTTT
TRBV2	TRBJ2-2	-	TRBD2	CASSAGLAGGIGELFF	TGTGCCAGCAGTGCGGGACTAGCGGGAGGTATCGGGGAGCTGTTTTTT
TRBV27	TRBJ1-2	-	-	CASSLGGVYGYTF	TGTGCCAGCAGTTTGGGGGGGGTATATGGCTACACCTTC
TRBV5-4	TRBJ2-7	-	TRBD2	CASSPPGGGAYEQYF	TGTGCCAGCAGCCCCCCGGGCGGGGGGGCCTACGAGCAGTACTTC
TRBV7-2	TRBJ1-4	-	-	CASSSQTGTNEKLFF	TGTGCCAGCAGCTCGCAGACAGGCACTAATGAAAAACTGTTTTTT
TRBV5-1	TRBJ1-1	-	-	CASSLSAAGTEAFF	TGCGCCAGCAGCTTGTCAGCGGCGGGCACTGAAGCTTTCTTT
TRBV5-1	TRBJ2-4	-	-	CASSPYSVYEKNIQYF	TGCGCCAGCAGCCCATATAGTGTTTATGAAAAAAACATTCAGTACTTC
TRBV7-3	TRBJ2-1	-	TRBD2	CASSPGSGVGNEQFF	TGTGCCAGCAGCCCCGGCAGCGGGGTGGGGAATGAGCAGTTCTTC
TRBV18	TRBJ2-6	-	-	CASSPLGSAGANVLTF	TGTGCCAGCTCACCGCTCGGGTCGGCCGGGGCCAACGTCCTGACTTTC
TRBV7-2	TRBJ1-2	-	TRBD1	CASSSRDRGGYTF	TGTGCCAGCAGCTCCCGGGACAGGGGTGGCTACACCTTC
TRBV7-9	TRBJ1-1	once	-	CATLNGRQNTEAFF	TGTGCCACGCTGAATGGGCGACAGAACACTGAAGCTTTCTTT
TRBV6-1	TRBJ1-1	-	-	CASSDPREGNTEAFF	TGTGCCAGCAGTGACCCCAGGGAGGGGAACACTGAAGCTTTCTTT
TRBV10-1	TRBJ1-5	-	-	CASSATPDQPQHF	TGCGCCAGCAGCGCCACTCCCGATCAGCCCCAGCATTTT
TRBV2	TRBJ2-1	medium-sized	-	CASSEGPTSTYNEQFF	TGTGCCAGCAGTGAGGGCCCTACCTCCACCTACAATGAGCAGTTCTTC
TRBV4-3	TRBJ1-5	once	-	CASSQDRSGYQPQHF	TGCGCCAGCAGCCAAGACAGATCAGGGTATCAGCCCCAGCATTTT
TRBV13	TRBJ2-1	-	TRBD2	CASSTRLAGIFDEQFF	TGTGCCAGCAGCACCCGACTAGCGGGGATTTTCGATGAGCAGTTCTTC
TRBV21-1	TRBJ2-4	once	-	CASSKASHSMAKNIQYF	TGTGCCAGCAGCAAAGCATCGCATTCCATGGCCAAAAACATTCAGTACTTC
TRBV5-6	TRBJ2-1	once	-	CASSEGPGAYNEQFF	TGTGCCAGCAGCGAGGGACCTGGTGCCTACAATGAGCAGTTCTTC
TRBV21-1	TRBJ2-7	-	-	CASSAGQGAGYEQYF	TGTGCCAGCAGCGCCGGACAGGGGGCGGGTTACGAGCAGTACTTC
TRBV7-2	TRBJ2-5	-	-	CASSLMGGGETQYF	TGTGCCAGCAGCTTAATGGGAGGGGGAGAGACCCAGTACTTC
TRBV5-6	TRBJ1-2	-	TRBD1	CASRTGVDYGYTF	TGTGCCAGCAGGACAGGGGTGGACTATGGCTACACCTTC
TRBV19	TRBJ1-3	once	-	CASSFQDSGNTIYF	TGTGCCAGTAGTTTCCAGGACTCTGGAAACACCATATATTTT
TRBV2	TRBJ2-7	-	-	CASRGAAYEQYF	TGTGCCAGCAGGGGGGCGGCCTACGAGCAGTACTTC
TRBV5-4	TRBJ1-2	-	-	CASSLSRGYGYTF	TGTGCCAGCAGCTTGAGCAGGGGCTATGGCTACACCTTC
TRBV7-9	TRBJ2-1	few	TRBD2	CASSPRLAGGLEQFF	TGTGCCAGCAGCCCGAGACTAGCGGGGGGTCTTGAGCAGTTCTTC
TRBV7-9	TRBJ1-6	-	-	CASSNGRELNSPLHF	TGTGCCAGCAGCAACGGACGCGAGCTTAATTCACCCCTCCACTTT
TRBV19	TRBJ2-7	few	-	CASRLALRFGEQYF	TGTGCCAGTCGTCTAGCACTCCGGTTTGGGGAGCAGTACTTC
TRBV5-1	TRBJ2-3	-	-	CASSFDQTGDTQYF	TGCGCCAGCAGCTTCGATCAAACTGGGGATACGCAGTATTTT
TRBV13	TRBJ2-7	-	TRBD2	CASSSYGGATYEQYF	TGTGCCAGCAGCTCGTACGGGGGGGCGACCTACGAGCAGTACTTC
TRBV5-6	TRBJ2-3	-	-	CASTPRVPGDTQYF	TGTGCCAGCACCCCTCGGGTTCCGGGAGATACGCAGTATTTT
TRBV19	TRBJ1-1	few	TRBD1	CASSNDRALNTEAFF	TGTGCCAGTAGTAACGACAGGGCTCTAAACACTGAAGCTTTCTTT
TRBV14	TRBJ1-2	-	-	CASSQGRNYGYTF	TGTGCCAGCAGCCAAGGACGGAACTATGGCTACACCTTC
TRBV11-2	TRBJ2-7	few	TRBD1	CASSSPGTGDHEQYF	TGTGCCAGCAGCTCCCCCGGGACAGGGGATCACGAGCAGTACTTC
TRBV7-3	TRBJ2-5	-	-	CASSRQVQETQYF	TGTGCCAGCAGCAGACAGGTCCAAGAGACCCAGTACTTC
TRBV5-1	TRBJ1-2	-	-	CASRETEGVHGYTF	TGCGCCAGCAGAGAGACGGAGGGGGTCCATGGCTACACCTTC
TRBV5-1	TRBJ1-1	-	TRBD1	CASSQQGANTEAFF	TGCGCCAGCAGCCAACAGGGGGCGAACACTGAAGCTTTCTTT
TRBV6-5	TRBJ1-1	-	-	CASRTQDLWETEAFF	TGTGCCAGCAGAACTCAGGACCTTTGGGAAACTGAAGCTTTCTTT
TRBV6-5	TRBJ2-2	-	-	CASSYSRRVNTGELFF	TGTGCCAGCAGTTACTCCCGCAGGGTGAACACCGGGGAGCTGTTTTTT
TRBV29-1	TRBJ1-5	-	TRBD1	CSVEVDRYQPQHF	TGCAGCGTTGAAGTGGACAGGTATCAGCCCCAGCATTTT
TRBV19	TRBJ2-1	-	-	CASSTGDNEQFF	TGTGCCAGTAGTACAGGGGACAATGAGCAGTTCTTC
TRBV11-2	TRBJ1-3	-	-	CASSFTSSGNTIYF	TGTGCCAGCAGCTTCACCAGCTCTGGAAACACCATATATTTT
TRBV6-6	TRBJ2-6	-	-	CASSWGPISGANVLTF	TGTGCCAGCAGTTGGGGACCGATCTCTGGGGCCAACGTCCTGACTTTC
TRBV9	TRBJ1-6	-	TRBD1	CASSVGGQGNSPLHF	TGTGCCAGCAGCGTAGGGGGACAGGGAAATTCACCCCTCCACTTT
TRBV18	TRBJ1-2	-	-	CASSPSRDANNYGYTF	TGTGCCAGCTCACCATCCCGGGACGCCAATAACTATGGCTACACCTTC
TRBV2	TRBJ1-1	-	-	CASSVGDTEAFF	TGTGCCAGCAGTGTCGGGGACACTGAAGCTTTCTTT
TRBV11-2	TRBJ2-7	once	-	CASSPGRRGIEQYF	TGTGCCAGCAGCCCCGGCCGCCGGGGTATTGAGCAGTACTTC
TRBV6-4	TRBJ2-5	-	-	CASSDSYPVGETQYF	TGTGCCAGCAGTGACTCCTACCCAGTGGGCGAGACCCAGTACTTC
TRBV4-3	TRBJ1-1	-	-	CASSRNRENTEAFF	TGCGCCAGCAGCCGGAACAGGGAGAACACTGAAGCTTTCTTT
TRBV5-1	TRBJ1-1	few	-	CASSLLAEGITEAFF	TGCGCCAGCAGCTTGTTGGCCGAGGGGATCACTGAAGCTTTCTTT
TRBV9	TRBJ1-1	medium-sized	-	CASSPRPLEEAFF	TGTGCCAGCAGCCCGAGACCACTTGAAGAAGCTTTCTTT
TRBV10-3	TRBJ2-3	once	TRBD2	CAISESPSGVSDTQYF	TGTGCCATCAGTGAGTCCCCTAGCGGGGTTTCAGATACGCAGTATTTT
TRBV2	TRBJ2-1	-	TRBD2	CASRRGLEEQFF	TGTGCCAGCAGGAGGGGACTAGAGGAGCAGTTCTTC
TRBV5-6	TRBJ1-5	-	-	CASSFGGYQPQHF	TGTGCCAGCAGCTTTGGAGGGTACCAGCCCCAGCATTTT
TRBV19	TRBJ2-7	-	TRBD1	CASTPTGLNEQYF	TGTGCCAGTACCCCGACAGGGCTGAACGAGCAGTACTTC
TRBV5-1	TRBJ2-7	-	TRBD2	CASSLMSGSEQYF	TGCGCCAGCAGCTTGATGAGCGGGAGCGAGCAGTACTTC